Included here is one TCR beta chain sequence, with context. What it binds is unknown. This sample was included in a study of Tregs in tolerant kidney transplant recipients. V lost 6 bases and J lost 7; bases outside the gene matches: 0. Germline loops: CDR1 MNHEY, CDR2 SVGAGI. The CDR3 extends over 13 amino acids. General study points: Activated donor B cell expansion appeared to reveal the most relevant donor-specific TCRbeta repertoire. Findings come from small patient numbers and require larger validation. This study did not directly address biological reproducibility.

Sequenced by immunoSEQ multiplex PCR; TCRdb stores in-frame clones only, minus some. The sample has 120,000 or so clones, roughly nine tenths seen once. CD4+CD25+CD127- Tregs, CD4+CD25- non-Tregs, CD4 and CD8 cells were sorted. The source is a human donor in good health. The chain carries TRBV6-5 and TRBJ1-6; 10 bases are shared with TRBD1. Material: CD4+ T cells from blood. The CDR3, as DNA: TGTGCCAGCAGGGACAGGGGGAATTCACCCCTCCACTTT. Its translation is CASRDRGNSPLHF.